The clone carrying this TCR beta chain showed up many times. Antigen: not known. This sample stems from a study of T cells in Graves' hyperthyroidism and ophthalmopathy. Participants, patients aged 18 to 65, had newly diagnosed hyperthyroidism with a duration under 2 months. Those patients with uncontrolled infection, other autoimmune disease, pregnancy or lactation were excluded. There are 15 residues in the CDR3. Trimming took off 5 bases at V and 0 bases at J, with 13 bases between the two ends. Germline V gene data show CDR1 as MNHNS and CDR2 as SASEGT. It was RNA transcripts that yielded the amplified TCR beta CDR3 regions. First-round RT-PCR targeting the TCR CDR3 was performed with the HTBI primer set. Using its own MiXCR run on the multiplex PCR reads, TCRdb lists one record per CDR3 protein. The sample has 600,000 to 900,000 distinct CDR3 sequences, around 17% seen once; the top ten hold roughly 8%.

Findings and caveats of the study: Ophthalmopathy onset followed model prediction by a median around six months. From stable hyperthyroidism, ophthalmopathy was separated by a 13 V-J model.

This sequence joins TRBV6-1 and TRBJ2-5; D perhaps matches TRBD1 (5 bases). Specimen: blood. The receptor's source is a man aged 18 to 29 with Graves' hyperthyroidism. CDR3 amino acids: CASSPDPGHQETQYF. The DNA of the CDR3 is TGTGCCAGCAGTCCAGACCCAGGGCACCAAGAGACCCAGTACTTC.